This T cell receptor beta chain was identified during a study of T cell responses to AZD1222 COVID-19 vaccine. Germline V gene sequence: CDR1 LGHNA, CDR2 YNFKEQ. The CDR3 sequence is 15 residues long. V shed 1 base and J shed 4 bases, with 14 bases lying between them. Regarding the study as a whole: Regions 160-218 and 743-854 dominated among vaccine-associated CD4 TCRs spanning spike. The donor group comprised mostly white British people and more females; the analysis possibly underestimated clonal diversity. Close to half of spike-specific TCRs reportedly recognize unmutated variant regions. Only five or six AZD1222 recipients were seropositive at baseline.

Clones were sequenced by immunoSEQ multiplex PCR, and TCRdb holds only the in-frame ones, with some missing. The sample has roughly 120,000 clones; roughly 90% are singletons. This clone was counted a few times. What it recognizes is unknown. Other DNA sequences within the sample encode an identical CDR3. The specimen comprised peripheral blood, sampled 28 days after the second AZD1222 dose. This clonotype originated in an adult who received the AZD1222 COVID-19 vaccine. The chain uses TRBV4-2 and TRBJ2-7, with a weak D call TRBD1 (6 bases). In DNA, the CDR3 is TGTGCCAGCAGCCAAGTAGGCACAGGGCCATACGAGCAGTACTTC. It specifies CASSQVGTGPYEQYF.